These T cell receptor beta chains were read from a single sample in a study of beta chain features in type 1 diabetes. Method: immunoSEQ multiplex PCR; TCRdb's copy keeps in-frame clones and lacks some. The profile shows hundreds of thousands of clones, about a sixth of them singletons. Material for sequencing was naive CD4+ T cells from blood. The origin of the receptors is a man younger than 35 in good health. Both conserved end residues are part of each CDR3. D genes are given only for firm matches. Not every row has a clone size; where given, it reads once, few, many or a size class.

TRBJ2-7 | - | 13 | TRBD1 | TRBV15 | CATKTGGTYEQYF | TGTGCCACCAAGACAGGGGGCACCTACGAGCAGTACTTC
TRBJ1-1 | - | 15 | - | TRBV5-6 | CASSLYNTLNTEAFF | TGTGCCAGCAGCTTGTATAACACATTGAACACTGAAGCTTTCTTT
TRBJ1-2 | - | 13 | - | TRBV4-3 | CASSQVDKSGYTF | TGCGCCAGCAGCCAAGTCGACAAAAGTGGCTACACCTTC
TRBJ1-1 | - | 14 | - | TRBV7-9 | CASSLFAGVTEAFF | TGTGCCAGCAGCTTATTCGCAGGGGTCACTGAAGCTTTCTTT
TRBJ2-3 | few | 16 | - | TRBV19 | CASSRPTQGTGDTQYF | TGTGCCAGTAGTAGGCCAACCCAGGGTACAGGAGATACGCAGTATTTT
TRBJ2-1 | few | 15 | TRBD1 | TRBV5-4 | CASSSTGNSYNEQFF | TGTGCCAGCAGCTCGACAGGGAACTCCTACAATGAGCAGTTCTTC
TRBJ1-6 | - | 13 | TRBD1 | TRBV2 | CASSLGTATFLHF | TGTGCCAGCAGTCTGGGGACAGCCACCTTCCTCCACTTT
TRBJ1-2 | few | 12 | - | TRBV7-2 | CASRTWPGGYTF | TGTGCCAGCAGGACTTGGCCCGGTGGCTACACCTTC
TRBJ2-1 | - | 13 | - | TRBV28 | CASTRALYLSKFF | TGTGCCAGCACCCGGGCCCTATACCTATCCAAGTTCTTC
TRBJ1-5 | - | 15 | - | TRBV2 | CASRHRDGWNQPQHF | TGTGCCAGTCGCCACAGGGATGGGTGGAATCAGCCCCAGCATTTT
TRBJ1-2 | few | 13 | - | TRBV19 | CASSMEGSYGYTF | TGTGCCAGTAGTATGGAGGGGTCCTATGGCTACACCTTC
TRBJ2-2 | - | 12 | - | TRBV2 | CARSLGTGELFF | TGTGCCAGGAGCCTGGGCACCGGGGAGCTGTTTTTT
TRBJ2-5 | - | 14 | - | TRBV9 | CASSVDQRQETQYF | TGTGCCAGCAGCGTAGATCAGCGGCAAGAGACCCAGTACTTC
TRBJ2-7 | few | 14 | TRBD1 | TRBV18 | CASSLRTGGYEQYF | TGTGCCAGCTCCCTTAGGACAGGTGGCTACGAGCAGTACTTC
TRBJ2-5 | - | 14 | TRBD2 | TRBV25-1 | CASSQLAGGETQYF | TGTGCCAGCAGTCAACTAGCGGGAGGAGAGACCCAGTACTTC
TRBJ2-5 | - | 13 | - | TRBV18 | CASSSGLQETQYF | TGTGCCAGCTCGTCAGGGCTACAAGAGACCCAGTACTTC
TRBJ1-2 | - | 16 | - | TRBV9 | CASSVGTASANYGYTF | TGTGCCAGCAGCGTAGGGACAGCCTCGGCTAACTATGGCTACACCTTC
TRBJ1-1 | - | 14 | - | TRBV7-9 | CASSLGSASSEAFF | TGTGCCAGCAGCTTAGGAAGTGCTAGCTCTGAAGCTTTCTTT
TRBJ1-3 | - | 16 | - | TRBV7-2 | CASSSQAAGVGNTIYF | TGTGCCAGCAGCTCCCAGGCGGCAGGGGTTGGAAACACCATATATTTT
TRBJ2-5 | few | 10 | - | TRBV29-1 | CSVREETQYF | TGCAGCGTGCGGGAAGAGACCCAGTACTTC
TRBJ2-1 | few | 14 | - | TRBV7-2 | CASSPVVAANEQFF | TGTGCCAGCAGTCCTGTGGTAGCGGCCAATGAGCAGTTCTTC
TRBJ2-7 | few | 14 | TRBD1 | TRBV11-1 | CASSHRDSRYEQYF | TGTGCCAGCAGCCACCGGGACAGCCGGTACGAGCAGTACTTC
TRBJ2-7 | - | 14 | - | TRBV5-1 | CASSLLGGFDEQYF | TGCGCCAGCAGCTTGTTAGGAGGGTTCGACGAGCAGTACTTC
TRBJ2-7 | - | 11 | - | TRBV19 | CASSMTGGQYF | TGTGCCAGTAGTATGACCGGAGGGCAGTACTTC
TRBJ2-2 | - | 16 | - | TRBV5-1 | CASSYLGSTNTGELFF | TGCGCCAGCAGCTACCTCGGGTCAACGAACACCGGGGAGCTGTTTTTT
TRBJ1-3 | - | 14 | - | TRBV19 | CASSIQASGNTIYF | TGTGCCAGTAGTATACAGGCCTCTGGAAACACCATATATTTT
TRBJ2-5 | few | 12 | TRBD2 | TRBV6-5 | CASIGTGGPQYF | TGTGCCAGCATCGGGACGGGGGGGCCCCAGTACTTC
TRBJ2-7 | - | 16 | TRBD2 | TRBV7-9 | CASSLASGARGNEQYF | TGTGCCAGCAGCTTAGCTAGCGGGGCCAGGGGTAACGAGCAGTACTTC
TRBJ2-7 | - | 16 | - | TRBV4-3 | CASSQDFREVSYEQYF | TGCGCCAGCAGCCAAGATTTCCGGGAAGTCTCCTACGAGCAGTACTTC
TRBJ1-2 | - | 16 | TRBD1 | TRBV4-3 | CASSQEPGQGWNGYTF | TGCGCCAGCAGCCAAGAACCGGGACAGGGGTGGAATGGCTACACCTTC
TRBJ2-3 | few | 15 | - | TRBV4-3 | CASSQQGRYTDTQYF | TGCGCCAGCAGCCAACAGGGGCGCTACACAGATACGCAGTATTTT
TRBJ1-1 | few | 15 | TRBD1 | TRBV7-2 | CASSARQGARTEAFF | TGTGCCAGCAGCGCCCGACAGGGGGCGAGGACTGAAGCTTTCTTT
TRBJ2-7 | - | 14 | TRBD2 | TRBV7-9 | CASSLLAGPYEQYF | TGTGCCAGCAGTCTACTAGCGGGACCCTACGAGCAGTACTTC
TRBJ1-2 | - | 14 | TRBD1 | TRBV28 | CASRPGQGAIGYTF | TGTGCCAGCCGCCCGGGACAGGGTGCAATTGGCTACACCTTC
TRBJ2-4 | - | 19 | TRBD2 | TRBV28 | CASSLLGAGGALAKNIQYF | TGTGCCAGCAGTTTATTGGGAGCGGGAGGGGCCCTAGCCAAAAACATTCAGTACTTC
TRBJ2-2 | - | 17 | TRBD2 | TRBV4-2 | CASSPPSGGRFGGELFF | TGTGCCAGCAGCCCCCCGAGTGGCGGGAGGTTCGGCGGGGAGCTGTTTTTT
TRBJ2-7 | - | 15 | TRBD1 | TRBV7-8 | CASSPQRDRVYEQYF | TGTGCCAGCAGCCCTCAGCGGGACAGGGTCTACGAGCAGTACTTC
TRBJ2-7 | - | 13 | - | TRBV29-1 | CSVARTDRIEQYF | TGCAGCGTCGCTAGGACGGACCGGATTGAGCAGTACTTC
TRBJ1-6 | few | 17 | TRBD1 | TRBV7-9 | CASSRKMGQKINSPLHF | TGTGCCAGCAGCCGAAAAATGGGACAGAAGATTAATTCACCCCTCCACTTT
TRBJ2-1 | few | 16 | TRBD2 | TRBV4-1 | CASSQVAGGPYNEQFF | TGCGCCAGCAGCCAGGTAGCGGGAGGGCCCTACAATGAGCAGTTCTTC
TRBJ2-7 | - | 14 | - | TRBV5-1 | CASSLGGENYEQYF | TGCGCCAGCAGCTTGGGCGGAGAAAATTACGAGCAGTACTTC
TRBJ1-2 | few | 13 | - | TRBV4-3 | CASSQDRGVGYTF | TGCGCCAGCAGCCAAGATCGGGGGGTCGGCTACACCTTC
TRBJ1-1 | - | 15 | - | TRBV5-4 | CASSRVWTANTEAFF | TGTGCCAGCAGCCGCGTGTGGACAGCCAACACTGAAGCTTTCTTT
TRBJ1-1 | few | 15 | TRBD1 | TRBV19 | CASREDRSLNTEAFF | TGTGCCAGTAGAGAGGACAGGAGCTTGAACACTGAAGCTTTCTTT
TRBJ2-7 | - | 16 | - | TRBV27 | CASSLATLTDTYEQYF | TGTGCCAGCAGTTTGGCCACTCTCACGGATACCTACGAGCAGTACTTC
TRBJ1-2 | - | 12 | - | TRBV7-9 | CASSLSMGGYTF | TGTGCCAGCAGCTTATCCATGGGGGGCTACACCTTC
TRBJ2-1 | - | 18 | TRBD1 | TRBV7-3 | CASSLTRLRDRVLNEQFF | TGTGCCAGCAGCTTAACGCGACTCCGGGACAGGGTGTTGAATGAGCAGTTCTTC
TRBJ1-2 | - | 16 | - | TRBV4-3 | CASSQVSAQSSGGYTF | TGCGCCAGCAGCCAAGTGAGCGCCCAGTCGTCGGGGGGCTACACCTTC
TRBJ2-7 | few | 16 | TRBD2 | TRBV6-5 | CASSYGLAGGYYEQYF | TGTGCCAGCAGTTACGGCCTAGCGGGAGGGTACTACGAGCAGTACTTC